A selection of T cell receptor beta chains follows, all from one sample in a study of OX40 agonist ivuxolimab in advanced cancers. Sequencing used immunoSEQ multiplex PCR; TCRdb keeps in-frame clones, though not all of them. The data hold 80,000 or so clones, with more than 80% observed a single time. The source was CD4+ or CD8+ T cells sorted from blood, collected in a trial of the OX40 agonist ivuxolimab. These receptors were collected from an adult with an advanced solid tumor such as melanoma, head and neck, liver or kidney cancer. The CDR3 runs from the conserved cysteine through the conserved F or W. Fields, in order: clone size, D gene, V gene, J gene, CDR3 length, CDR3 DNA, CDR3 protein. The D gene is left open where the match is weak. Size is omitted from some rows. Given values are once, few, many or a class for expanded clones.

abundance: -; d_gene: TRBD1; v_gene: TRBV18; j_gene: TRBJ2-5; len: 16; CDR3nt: TGTGCCAGCTCACCTCTCCCCCGGACAGGGGAGGAAACCCAGTACTTC; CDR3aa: CASSPLPRTGEETQYF
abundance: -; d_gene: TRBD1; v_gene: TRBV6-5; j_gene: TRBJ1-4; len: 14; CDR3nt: TGTGCCAGCAGTCGAGGGGGCGTAGGTGAAAAACTGTTTTTT; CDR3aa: CASSRGGVGEKLFF
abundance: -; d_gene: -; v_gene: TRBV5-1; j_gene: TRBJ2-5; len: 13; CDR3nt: TGCGCCAGCAGCTTGATGCGGGATGAGACCCAGTACTTC; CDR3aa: CASSLMRDETQYF
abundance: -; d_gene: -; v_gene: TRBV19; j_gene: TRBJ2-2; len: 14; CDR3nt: TGTGCCAGTAACTCAGGCGCGAACACCGGGGAGCTGTTTTTT; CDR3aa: CASNSGANTGELFF
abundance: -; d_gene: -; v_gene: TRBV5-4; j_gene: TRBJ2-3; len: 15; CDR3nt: TGTGCCAGCAGCCTGGGGAGAAGGGGCACAGATACGCAGTATTTT; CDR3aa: CASSLGRRGTDTQYF
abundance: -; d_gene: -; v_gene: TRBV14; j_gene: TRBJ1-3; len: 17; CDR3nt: TGTGCCAGCAGCCCAATTTGGGGCAGGGGCTCTGGAAACACCATATATTTT; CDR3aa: CASSPIWGRGSGNTIYF
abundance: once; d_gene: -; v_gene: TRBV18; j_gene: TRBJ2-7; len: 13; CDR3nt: TGTGCCAGCTCACCACCCCTCTCCTACGAGCAGTACTTC; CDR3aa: CASSPPLSYEQYF
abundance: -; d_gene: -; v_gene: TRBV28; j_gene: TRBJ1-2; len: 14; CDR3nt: TGTGCCAGCAGTCCTCAAGGCAGGGACTATGGCTACACCTTC; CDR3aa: CASSPQGRDYGYTF
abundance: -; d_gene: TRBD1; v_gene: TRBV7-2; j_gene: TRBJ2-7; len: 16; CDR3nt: TGTGCCAGCAGCTTACTTTTGGGACAGGGAGGGAGGGAGCAGTACTTC; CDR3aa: CASSLLLGQGGREQYF
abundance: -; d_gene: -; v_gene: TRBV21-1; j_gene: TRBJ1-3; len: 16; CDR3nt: TGTGCCAGCAGCGAGCAACAGGGGGGAAGTAGAAACACCATATATTTT; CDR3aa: CASSEQQGGSRNTIYF
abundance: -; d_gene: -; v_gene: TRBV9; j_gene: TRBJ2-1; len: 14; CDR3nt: TGTGCCAGCAGCGTGGGGAGCTCCTACAATGAGCAGTTCTTC; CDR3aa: CASSVGSSYNEQFF
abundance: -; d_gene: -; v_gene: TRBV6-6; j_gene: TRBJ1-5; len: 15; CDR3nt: TGTGCCAGCAGTCTTTTTAGACAGGCCAATCAGCCCCAGCATTTT; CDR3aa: CASSLFRQANQPQHF
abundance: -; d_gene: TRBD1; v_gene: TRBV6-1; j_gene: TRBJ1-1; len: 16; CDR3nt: TGTGCCAGCAGTGAAATATTTACAGGGGCGAACACTGAAGCTTTCTTT; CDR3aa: CASSEIFTGANTEAFF
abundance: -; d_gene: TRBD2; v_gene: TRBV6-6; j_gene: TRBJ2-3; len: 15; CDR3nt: TGTGCCAGCAGTTACTCGGGCGGGGGGGCAGATACGCAGTATTTT; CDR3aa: CASSYSGGGADTQYF
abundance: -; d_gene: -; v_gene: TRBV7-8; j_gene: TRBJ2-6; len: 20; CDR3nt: TGTGCCAGCAGCTTAGAATCCCGGGGACGGCAAGCTCCTGGGGCCAACGTCCTGACTTTC; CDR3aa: CASSLESRGRQAPGANVLTF
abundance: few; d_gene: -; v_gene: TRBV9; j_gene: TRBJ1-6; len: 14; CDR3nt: TGTGCCAGCAGCGTAGTCATGTATAATTCACCCCTCCACTTT; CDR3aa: CASSVVMYNSPLHF
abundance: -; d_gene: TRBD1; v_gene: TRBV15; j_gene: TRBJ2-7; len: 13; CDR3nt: TGTGCCACCAGCAGACCTCGGACAGGGGAATCTCTATTC; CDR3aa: CATSRPRTGESLF
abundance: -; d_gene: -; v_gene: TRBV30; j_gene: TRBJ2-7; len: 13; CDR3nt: TGTGCCAGGCAGCGAGGACAGTATTCCGAGCAGTACTTC; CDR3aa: CARQRGQYSEQYF
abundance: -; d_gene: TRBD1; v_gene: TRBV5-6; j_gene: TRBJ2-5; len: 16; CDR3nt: TGTGCCAGCAGCCACTCAACAGGGGTGAAAGGAGAGACCCAGTACTTC; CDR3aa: CASSHSTGVKGETQYF
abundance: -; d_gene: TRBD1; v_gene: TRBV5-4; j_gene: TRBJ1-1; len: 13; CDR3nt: TGTGCCAGCAGCCAGTTTGACAGGGGACACGCTTTCTTT; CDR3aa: CASSQFDRGHAFF
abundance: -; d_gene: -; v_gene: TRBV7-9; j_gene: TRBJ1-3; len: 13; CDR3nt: TGTGCCAGCAGCGCATCGGGTGGAAACACCATATATTTT; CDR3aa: CASSASGGNTIYF
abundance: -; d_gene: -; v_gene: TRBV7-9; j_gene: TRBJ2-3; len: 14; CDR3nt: TGTGCCGGGGGCTTGGCGGGGCGCACAGATACGCAGTATTTT; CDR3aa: CAGGLAGRTDTQYF
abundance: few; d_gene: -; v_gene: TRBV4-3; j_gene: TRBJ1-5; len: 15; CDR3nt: TGCGCCAGCAGCCAAGCCACGGGTGACAGCCAGCCCCAGCATTTT; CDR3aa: CASSQATGDSQPQHF
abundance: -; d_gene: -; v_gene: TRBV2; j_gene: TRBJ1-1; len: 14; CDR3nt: TGTGCCAGCAGGGTCGGTGGGATGAACACTGAAGCTTTCTTT; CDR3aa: CASRVGGMNTEAFF
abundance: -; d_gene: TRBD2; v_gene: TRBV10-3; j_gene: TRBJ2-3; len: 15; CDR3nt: TGTGCCATCAGTGACCTCCTAGCGGGATCGGATACGCAGTATTTT; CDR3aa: CAISDLLAGSDTQYF
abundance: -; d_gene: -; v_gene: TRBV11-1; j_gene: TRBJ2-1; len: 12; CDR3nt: TGTGCCAGCAGCTTACTCTACAATGAGCAGTTCTTC; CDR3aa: CASSLLYNEQFF
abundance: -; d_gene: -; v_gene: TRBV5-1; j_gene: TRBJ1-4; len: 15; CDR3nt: TGCGCCAGCAGCTTAGCTCGGGACGTGGGTGAAAAACTGTTTTTT; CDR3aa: CASSLARDVGEKLFF
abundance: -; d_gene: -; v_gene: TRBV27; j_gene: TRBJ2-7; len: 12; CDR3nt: TGTGCCAGCAAGGGATCATTCGACGAGCAGTACTTC; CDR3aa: CASKGSFDEQYF
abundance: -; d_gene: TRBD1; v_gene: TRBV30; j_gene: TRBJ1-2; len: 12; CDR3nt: TGTGCCTGGGACAGGGGGCTCTCTGGCTACACCTTC; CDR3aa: CAWDRGLSGYTF
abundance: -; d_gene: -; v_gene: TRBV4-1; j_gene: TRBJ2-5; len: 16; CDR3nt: TGCGCCAGCAGCCAAGCGTCGGGCGGGGTTCAAGAGACCCAGTACTTC; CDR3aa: CASSQASGGVQETQYF
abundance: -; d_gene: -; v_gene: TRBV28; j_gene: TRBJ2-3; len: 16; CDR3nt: TGTGCCAGCAGCCTTCCCCCCGACAGGCCCACAGATACGCAGTATTTT; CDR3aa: CASSLPPDRPTDTQYF
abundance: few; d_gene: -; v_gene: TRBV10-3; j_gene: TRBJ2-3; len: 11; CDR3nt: TGTGCCATCATGGGGGCAGATACGCAGTATTTT; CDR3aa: CAIMGADTQYF
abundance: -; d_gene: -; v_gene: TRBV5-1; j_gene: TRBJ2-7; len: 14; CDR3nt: TGCGCCAGCAGCTTGGGAGGTGTGGGGAAGGAGCAGTACTTC; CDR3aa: CASSLGGVGKEQYF
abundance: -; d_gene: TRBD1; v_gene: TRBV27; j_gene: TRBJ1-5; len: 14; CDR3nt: TGTGCCAGCAGGGGACAGTATAGCAATCAGCCCCAGCATTTT; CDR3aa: CASRGQYSNQPQHF
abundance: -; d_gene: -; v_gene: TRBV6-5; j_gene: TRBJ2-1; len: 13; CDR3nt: TGTGCCAGCAGGTTAAGGTTCGGCAATGAGCAGTTCTTC; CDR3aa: CASRLRFGNEQFF
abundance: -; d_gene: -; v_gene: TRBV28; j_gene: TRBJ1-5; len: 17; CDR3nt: TGTGCCATCTCCACCCCAGGGGAATGGTATAGCAATCAGCCCCAGCATTTT; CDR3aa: CAISTPGEWYSNQPQHF
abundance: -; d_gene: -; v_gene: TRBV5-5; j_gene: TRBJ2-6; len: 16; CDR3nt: TGTGCCAGCACCGGGACAAGGGGACCTGGGGCCAACGTCCTGACTTTC; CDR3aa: CASTGTRGPGANVLTF
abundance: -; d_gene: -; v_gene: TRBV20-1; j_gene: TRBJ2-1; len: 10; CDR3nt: TGCAGTGCTTGGGGCGGGGAGCAGTTCTTC; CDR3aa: CSAWGGEQFF
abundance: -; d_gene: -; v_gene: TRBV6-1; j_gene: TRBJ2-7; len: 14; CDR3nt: TGTGCCAGCAGTGAAGGGCCAGCCTCGGACGAGCAGTACTTC; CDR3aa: CASSEGPASDEQYF
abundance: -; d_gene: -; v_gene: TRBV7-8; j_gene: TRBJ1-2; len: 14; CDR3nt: TGTGCCAGCAGCTTAGGTAGAGCTAACTATGGCTACACCTTC; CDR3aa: CASSLGRANYGYTF
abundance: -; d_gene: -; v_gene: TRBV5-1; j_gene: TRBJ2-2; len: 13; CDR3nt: TGCGCCAGCAGCTTAGCGAACACCGGGGAGCTGTTTTTT; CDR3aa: CASSLANTGELFF
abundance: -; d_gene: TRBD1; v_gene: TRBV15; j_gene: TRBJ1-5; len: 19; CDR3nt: TGTGCCACCAGCAGAGGGAGACAGGGAACGGGGTATAGCAATCAGCCCCAGCATTTT; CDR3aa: CATSRGRQGTGYSNQPQHF
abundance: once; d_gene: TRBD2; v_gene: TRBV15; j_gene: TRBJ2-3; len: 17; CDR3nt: TGTGCCACCAGCAGAGGGACTAGCGGGGGGTACACAGATACGCAGTATTTT; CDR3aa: CATSRGTSGGYTDTQYF